These T cell receptor beta chains were read from a single sample in a study of cytotoxic CD8 clonotypes in ibrutinib-treated CLL. TCRdb's copy holds only in-frame clones and misses some; the assay was immunoSEQ multiplex PCR. The sample has tens of thousands of clones, approximately 82% seen once. This specimen was PBMCs, taken after 24 months of ibrutinib treatment. These receptor sequences come from a human donor with chronic lymphocytic leukemia. CDR3s include the opening cysteine and the closing phenylalanine or tryptophan. Fields, in order: J gene, D gene, clone size, V gene, CDR3 DNA, CDR3 protein. D genes are given only for firm matches. Part of the rows lack a size; the others show once, few, many or a class for expanded clones.

TRBJ2-5	TRBD1	-	TRBV14	TGTGCCAGCAGCCAAGGCCTCCGGGACAGCCAAGAGACCCAGTACTTC	CASSQGLRDSQETQYF
TRBJ1-3	-	-	TRBV6-5	TGTGCCAGCAGCCAGGACCCAAGCTCTGGAAACACCATATATTTT	CASSQDPSSGNTIYF
TRBJ2-7	TRBD2	-	TRBV9	TGTGCCAGCAGCGTACAACCTCTAGCGGGGCATTACGAGCAGTACTTC	CASSVQPLAGHYEQYF
TRBJ1-1	-	-	TRBV16	TGTGCCAGCAGCCCAAACCGGGGGACTACTGAAGCTTTCTTT	CASSPNRGTTEAFF
TRBJ2-1	TRBD2	-	TRBV9	TGTGCCAGCAGCGTAGGAAGCGGACTAGACTCCTACAATGAGCAGTTCTTC	CASSVGSGLDSYNEQFF
TRBJ2-2	-	once	TRBV7-2	TGTGCCAGCAGCTTAGACTTCACCGGGGAGCTGTTTTTT	CASSLDFTGELFF
TRBJ2-7	-	-	TRBV7-2	TGTGCCAGCAGCGCCCTCGCTCGCTCCTACGAGCAGTACTTC	CASSALARSYEQYF
TRBJ2-7	TRBD1	-	TRBV6-1	TGTTCCCCCCTCGCGGGACAGGGTGGGCACGAGCAGTACTTC	CSPLAGQGGHEQYF
TRBJ1-1	-	-	TRBV29-1	TGCAGCGTGATGTATGGGGGGTTCACTGAAGCTTTCTTT	CSVMYGGFTEAFF
TRBJ1-1	-	once	TRBV4-3	TGCGCCAGCGGGGGTTGGGGGACCGTTAACACTGAAGCTTTCTTT	CASGGWGTVNTEAFF
TRBJ2-7	TRBD1	-	TRBV14	TGTGCCAGCAGCCCAGACAGGGATGAGCAGTACTTC	CASSPDRDEQYF
TRBJ1-5	-	-	TRBV27	TGTGCCAGCAGTTCCCCTAATAGCAATCAGCCCCAGCATTTT	CASSSPNSNQPQHF
TRBJ2-1	TRBD1	once	TRBV10-1	TGCGCCAGCAGTGGGCCCCCCGGGACAGGGGTGCCTACCGAGCAGTTCTTC	CASSGPPGTGVPTEQFF
TRBJ2-1	TRBD2	-	TRBV7-3	TGTGCCAGCAGCCAAGCTGGGGGGACCGGACTAGTTTTTAGCTCCTACAATGAGCAGTTCTTC	CASSQAGGTGLVFSSYNEQFF
TRBJ2-7	-	-	TRBV6-5	TGTGCCAGCAGCCCCCTCGGAGGGAACGAGCAGTACTTC	CASSPLGGNEQYF
TRBJ2-3	-	-	TRBV7-3	TGTGCCAGCAGCTTTCAGGGCACAGATACGCAGTATTTT	CASSFQGTDTQYF